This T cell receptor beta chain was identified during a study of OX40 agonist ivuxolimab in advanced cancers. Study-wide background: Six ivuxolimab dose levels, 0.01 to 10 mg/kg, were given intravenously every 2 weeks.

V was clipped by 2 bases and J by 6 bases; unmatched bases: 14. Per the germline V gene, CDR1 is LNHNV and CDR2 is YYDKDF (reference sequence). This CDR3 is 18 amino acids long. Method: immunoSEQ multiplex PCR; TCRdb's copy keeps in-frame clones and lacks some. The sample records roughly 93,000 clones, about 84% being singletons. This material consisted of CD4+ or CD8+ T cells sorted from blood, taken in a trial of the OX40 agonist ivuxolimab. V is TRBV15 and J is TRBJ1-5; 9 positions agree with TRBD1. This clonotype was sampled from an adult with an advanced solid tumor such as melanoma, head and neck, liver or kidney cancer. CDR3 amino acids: CATSRPTSTGGRGQPQHF. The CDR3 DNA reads TGTGCCACCAGCAGACCAACATCTACAGGGGGCAGGGGTCAGCCCCAGCATTTT.